Sequencing of this TCR beta chain was carried out in a study of PD-1 blockade in classical Hodgkin lymphoma (dated by TCRdb to 2020 to 2021). Study-wide context: Nivolumab dosing was 3 mg/kg intravenously every 2 weeks, continuing until either disease progression or unacceptable toxicity. The study used CyTOF and TCR beta sequencing to define a peripheral blood immune signature of response to PD-1 blockade in classical Hodgkin lymphoma.

As encoded in the germline V gene, CDR1 is MGHRA while CDR2 is YSYEKL. The germline V end is reduced by 6 bases and the J end by 4 bases; junction bases left unmatched: 9. The CDR3 measures 15 amino acids from cysteine to phenylalanine. CDR3 DNA is the only sequence kept; it has 45 bases, read in frame from the first base. Overall study outcomes, separate from this receptor: The study covered only a single clinical trial cohort, and the causes of the repertoire differences, possibly disease activity or prior therapy, were still not defined. Baseline diversity similar to that of newly diagnosed patients was observed in trial patients achieving complete response, whereas significantly lower diversity was observed in partial responders and progressors. Newly diagnosed patients were reported to have lower baseline TCR diversity than healthy donors, and relapsed/refractory patients were reported to have lower baseline TCR diversity still. Patients starting nivolumab less than 1 year after ASCT had lower diversity and were excluded from later analyses to avoid confounding by immune reconstitution. By C4D1, a significant rise was seen in CD4+ TCR diversity but not in CD8+ TCR diversity (p=0.0027 vs p=0.16), and the rise was most apparent among complete responders (p=0.02).

Genomic DNA was extracted with the Qiagen DNeasy kit from unsorted PBMCs and from negatively selected CD4+ and CD8+ fractions. Amplification of TCR beta CDR3 regions was done by immunoSEQ multiplex PCR with primers that anneal to V and J segments. A synthetic immune receptor repertoire was used to minimize amplification bias, and any residual bias was removed computationally once sequencing was done. The paper's processing steps were these. Custom Python scripts were used to quantify repertoire diversity as the Shannon entropy index. Unsorted, CD4+ and CD8+ repertoires were analyzed separately, except in combined analyses where CD4+ and CD8+ sequences were merged in silico. Clonal expansion was defined as a frequency increase of at least 2-fold after treatment compared with C1D1, and clones undetected at baseline were assigned a pseudocount of 0.5. Clones with 0 or 1 copy at C1D1 were defined as singleton clones, while clones with 2 or more copies were defined as non-singleton clones. Clones expanded in unsorted samples were assigned a CD4+, CD8+ or unknown annotation through matching of protein sequences in sorted samples from the same patient. Wilcoxon tests on paired samples were used to test diversity changes from C1D1 to C4D1. The source is immuneACCESS, and TCRdb retained only in-frame sequences with V and J called. Part of the clones is not carried over; for the studies checked, unresolved V genes explain less than half of this, and the remainder is unexplained. From that table come the V and J calls and clone size; the DNA was used to work out D and trimming. Here the sample has roughly 3,000 clones; 75% occur a single time. Approximately 25% of the sample is taken by the ten largest.

The label giving this sample's time point can be read as: cycle 4 day 1 (C4D1), after around six weeks of nivolumab. All trial patients had relapsed after autologous stem cell transplantation, with cohorts A, B and C differing in prior brentuximab vedotin exposure. Using a Miltenyi CD8+ T cell isolation kit, CD8+ T cells were purified from thawed PBMCs through magnetic negative selection. The trial cohort included 55 to 65 patients with relapsed/refractory classical Hodgkin lymphoma, and each patient had a best overall response of complete response, partial response or progressive disease. In the multi-cohort phase II CheckMate 205 trial, trial patients received single-agent nivolumab. An independent review committee assessed best overall response by applying the 2007 International Working Group response criteria. PBMCs from the trial were collected at three points: immediately before nivolumab initiation (C1D1), and during therapy at cycle 2 day 1 and cycle 4 day 1. Peripheral blood was collected in 8 mL Vacutainer Cell Preparation Tubes, from which PBMCs were isolated by centrifugation and then cryopreserved. Purified CD4+ and CD8+ fractions were prepared only for cases where an additional PBMC sample was available. On LS columns in a quadroMACS separator, the magnetically labelled cells were depleted, and the flow-through was collected as the purified fraction.

A note on this clone: What this receptor recognizes is not known. No base quality information exists; no much larger clone differs at one position.

This TCR was sampled from a human donor with classical Hodgkin lymphoma. This chain joins TRBV4-1 to TRBJ1-5; TRBD1 fits 7 bases in the junction. The sample in question was CD8+ T cells from blood, obtained before the fourth cycle of nivolumab. DNA sequence: TGCGCCAGCAGTTTAAACCGGGACAGTAATCAGCCCCAGCATTTT. Protein translation: CASSLNRDSNQPQHF.